This TCR beta chain derives from a study of neurological immune-mediated disorders. Indicated time point: longitudinal time-point 1 (baseline). Unsorted libraries were prepared from 2 million PBMCs that had been stored at -80 C. This clonotype has a count of ten or more. Synthesis of cDNA was accomplished via 5'RACE employing 10-nucleotide random UMIs. A single record per CDR3 protein comes from TCRdb applying MiXCR to the 5' RACE reads. The top ten hold about 6.6% of the sample, which has some 60,000 distinct CDR3 sequences, about 10% seen once. The CDR3 spans 13 residues. The V and J ends lost 6 bases and 2 bases, in that order; junction bases with no gene match: 6. Looked up from germline, CDR1 is DFQATT and CDR2 is SNEGSKA (reference sequence).

The V and J genes are TRBV20-1 and TRBJ1-2, with 7 nucleotides matching TRBD1. This clonotype was obtained from a male donor with HTLV-1-associated myelopathy (HAM/TSP). Specimen: PBMCs. The CDR3 reads CSAMDRTNYGYTF. CDR3 DNA sequence: TGCAGTGCGATGGACAGGACAAACTATGGCTACACCTTC.